This entry describes one TCR beta chain. Its matching antigen is unknown. Primers included in the PCR were 60 Vbeta and 13 Jbeta primers. Some clones are missing from TCRdb's copy, which holds only in-frame ones; the method was immunoSEQ multiplex PCR. The sample carries about 150,000 clones, about 83% recorded once. This record belongs to a study of cytomegalovirus exposure and HLA in healthy donors. Looking at the study overall: From HLA-typed donors, an early data release held roughly 80 million unique TCRs.

This CDR3 has 12 amino acids. The germline V and J ends were trimmed by 7 bases and 1 base, with 6 bases remaining between them. Germline V CDR1 and CDR2: MNHNY, SVGAGI (reference sequence). Study results and caveats: As was reported, the HLA-A and HLA-B alleles of most subjects were accurately predicted from TCR beta sequences. Most of the TCR beta V segments (in an earlier analysis) were productive either about 87% or about 30% of the time.

The chain recombines TRBV6-6 with TRBJ2-3, with TRBD2 as a possible D gene (6 bases). Sequencing used PBMCs. This receptor was identified in a man aged 40-55 years in good health and CMV-seropositive. The DNA for the CDR3 is TGTGCCAGCACTAGCGGCACAGATACGCAGTATTTT. Residues: CASTSGTDTQYF.